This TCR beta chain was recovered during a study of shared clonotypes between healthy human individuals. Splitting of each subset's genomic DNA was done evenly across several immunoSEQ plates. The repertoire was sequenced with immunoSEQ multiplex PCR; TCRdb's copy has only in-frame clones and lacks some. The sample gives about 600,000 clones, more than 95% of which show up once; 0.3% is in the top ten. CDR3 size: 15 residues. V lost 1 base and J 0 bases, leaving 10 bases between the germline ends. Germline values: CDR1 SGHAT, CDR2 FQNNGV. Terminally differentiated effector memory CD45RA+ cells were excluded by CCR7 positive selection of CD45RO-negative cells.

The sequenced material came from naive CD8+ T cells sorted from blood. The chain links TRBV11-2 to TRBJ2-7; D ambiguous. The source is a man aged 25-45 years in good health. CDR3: CASSLVSWSSYEQYF. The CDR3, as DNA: TGTGCCAGCAGCTTAGTTTCCTGGAGCTCCTACGAGCAGTACTTC.